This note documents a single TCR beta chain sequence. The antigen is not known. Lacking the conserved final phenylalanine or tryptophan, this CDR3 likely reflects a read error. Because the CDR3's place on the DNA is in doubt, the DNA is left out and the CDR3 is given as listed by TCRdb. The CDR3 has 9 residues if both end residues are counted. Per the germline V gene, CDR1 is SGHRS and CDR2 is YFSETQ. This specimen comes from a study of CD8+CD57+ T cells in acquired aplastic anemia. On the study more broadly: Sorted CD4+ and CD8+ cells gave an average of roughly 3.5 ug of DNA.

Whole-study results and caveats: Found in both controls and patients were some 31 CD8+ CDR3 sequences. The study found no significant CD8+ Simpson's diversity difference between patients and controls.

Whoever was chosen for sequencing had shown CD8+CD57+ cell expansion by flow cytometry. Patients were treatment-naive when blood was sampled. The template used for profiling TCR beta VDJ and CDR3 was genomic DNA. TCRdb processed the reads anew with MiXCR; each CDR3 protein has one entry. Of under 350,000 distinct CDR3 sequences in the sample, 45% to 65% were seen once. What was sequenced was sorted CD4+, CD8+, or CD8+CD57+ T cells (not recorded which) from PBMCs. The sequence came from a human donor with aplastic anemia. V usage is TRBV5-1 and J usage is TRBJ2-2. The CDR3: CASSLGPSR.